This passage covers 5 T cell receptor beta chains from one sample sequenced in a study of identical twins. TCRdb ran MiXCR on the 5' RACE reads and lists one entry per CDR3 protein. Among 210,000 or so distinct CDR3 sequences listed, around 8% were seen once. The data were also submitted as part of a second study, on yellow fever vaccine responses in identical twins.

The source material was memory (CD45RO+) T cells sorted from blood. Receptors originate from a woman aged 18-30 years in good health.

This clonotype has a count of ten or more. The J gene is TRBJ2-2, the V gene TRBV28; D remains unclear. CDR1 is MDHEN and CDR2 is SYDVKM in the germline V gene. CDR3 length: 19 residues. V shed 7 bases and J shed 2 bases, with 26 bases lying between them. CDR3 DNA sequence: TGTGCCAGCAATTCACCCCGTAATAGGGCAGGTGGCAACACCGGGGAGCTGTTTTTT. Translation: CASNSPRNRAGGNTGELFF.

This clonotype was found many times. The CDR3 DNA reads as TGTGCCAGCAGTTTAAACTACTTACTCTACGAGCAGTACTTC. Translated, it gives CASSLNYLLYEQYF. This chain links TRBV28 with TRBJ2-7; D is unresolved. V dropped 2 bases and J dropped 3 bases, with 11 bases sitting between them. The CDR3 covers 14 residues. The germline CDR1 and CDR2 sequences are MDHEN and SYDVKM.

There are many counts of this clonotype. This sequence joins TRBV6-2 or TRBV6-3 and TRBJ2-1; the match to TRBD2 covers 9 bases. The germline CDR1 and CDR2 sequences are MNHEY and SVGEGT. The trim removed 5 bases at V and 10 bases at J, leaving 9 bases unmatched. This CDR3 is 14 amino acids long. In DNA form, the CDR3 reads TGTGCCAGCAGTAATAGCGGGAGTCTTAGGGAGCAGTTCTTC. Encoded protein: CASSNSGSLREQFF.

This clonotype was observed many times. The chain combines TRBV5-1 with TRBJ2-7; no clear D. The V end was cut by 7 bases, the J end by 6 bases, with 14 bases between. In germline, CDR1 is SGHRS, CDR2 YFSETQ. The CDR3 loop spans 12 amino acids. Here the CDR3 reads CASGKEGSEQYF. Here the CDR3 DNA reads TGCGCCAGCGGAAAAGAAGGCTCCGAGCAGTACTTC. Drawing the rest from reference TRBV5-1 and TRBJ2-7, the complete variable domain is KAGVTQTPRYLIKTRGQQVTLSCSPISGHRSVSWYQQTPGQGLQFLFEYFSETQRNKGNFPGRFSGRQFSNSRSEMNVSTLELGDSALYLCASGKEGSEQYFGPGTRLTVT.

CDR3: CASSSPRTSGKETQYF. The CDR3 region has the DNA TGTGCCAGCAGTTCCCCGAGGACTAGCGGGAAAGAGACCCAGTACTTC. This chain joins TRBV12-3 or TRBV12-4 and TRBJ2-5; TRBD2 agrees at 12 bases. Trimming removed 4 bases from V and 3 bases from J; junction bases left unmatched: 6. The CDR3 runs to 16 residues.